Listed here is a single T cell receptor beta chain. Its antigen remains unidentified. Base qualities are missing; no much larger clone stands one base away. TCRbeta CDR3 regions were amplified from genomic DNA by means of the immunoSEQ Assay, a bias-controlled multiplex PCR. As for the authors' bioinformatics: Nucleated cell counts per sample were estimated from amplification of reference gene primers within the assay. Sequence reads were collapsed and filtered to measure the absolute abundance of every unique TCRbeta CDR3 rearrangement. For each sample, productive Simpson clonality was calculated as the square root of Simpson's diversity index over productive rearrangements. This is the immuneACCESS table as TCRdb keeps it, with only in-frame sequences that have V and J called. A part of the clones is gone; compared with another copy, unresolved V genes explain less than half, and the rest is unexplained. The V and J calls and clone size are taken from that table; D and trimming were inferred from the DNA. The sample profile shows about 300,000 clones; about 87% of them were found once. The top ten clonotypes cover 6.9% of the sample.

The source of the sample is a study of blood T cell repertoires in COVID-19 (dated by TCRdb to the early 2020s). The study in broad terms: Samples from collaborators originated in the United States, Italy and Spain and spanned both the acute and convalescent phases of COVID-19. HLA class I and class II types, where available, came from metadata supplied by the sample provider rather than from assay-based typing. The prospective study material was composed of cDNA or gDNA derived from T cells, B-cell-depleted T cells, or PBMCs. A freely available public database, intended as a resource for researchers studying the immune response to SARS-CoV-2, is where the repertoires were released. The dataset comprised deeply sampled blood TCRbeta repertoires from subjects exposed to, actively infected with, or recovered from COVID-19. The samples were drawn from the first 160 participants of the ongoing ImmuneRACE study and from 1,254 subjects provided by 6 global collaborators. A de-identified subject ID, COVID-19 status, age in years and sex were almost always included in the sample metadata. What the work shows at the level of the full study, not this receptor alone: How much clinical and demographic metadata was included differed by source and by participant, and the metadata was provided uncurated.

Samples from volunteer blood donors who had recovered from COVID-19 were contributed by a second Seattle source. Each collaborating institution followed its own protocols to collect whole blood in K2EDTA tubes. Collaborator samples were shipped for TCRbeta analysis as frozen whole blood, isolated PBMCs, or DNA extracted from either sample type. V is shortened by 7 bases, J by 1 base, and the region joining them spans 11 bases. The CDR3 contains 14 residues, cysteine and phenylalanine counted. Only CDR3 DNA remains: 42 bases, in frame from the first base. For CDR1 and CDR2, the germline V gene lists MNHEY and SVGAGI.

Sequences were obtained from peripheral blood. The chain was built from TRBV6-5 and TRBJ1-5; TRBD1 is a possible D gene, resting on 6 matching bases. The source is a woman younger than 45 who had recovered from COVID-19. The nucleotide sequence is TGTGCCAGCAACCCTGACAGGAGCAATCAGCCCCAGCATTTT. Its coded protein is CASNPDRSNQPQHF.